The entry below gives a single T cell receptor beta chain sequence along with its context. The sample is drawn from a study of monozygotic twins with inflammatory bowel disease. Eight cDNA synthesis reactions were run for every sample. TCRdb reworked the 5' RACE reads into one entry per CDR3 protein, no DNA. The sample's table shows around 190,000 distinct CDR3 sequences. CDR1 LNHDA and CDR2 SQIVND come from the germline V gene (reference sequence). This CDR3 is built from 14 residues. The chain links TRBV19 to TRBJ1-1; TCRdb proposes TRBD1, but this gene call is untestable without DNA. Sequencing used blood. This receptor was taken from a human donor with ulcerative colitis or Crohn's disease, or a healthy co-twin of an affected twin (not recorded which). The CDR3 is CASRTDKSNTEAFF.